This T cell receptor (beta chain) was sequenced in a study of T cell responses to AZD1222 COVID-19 vaccine. Study-level points and caveats: CD4 TCRs associated with vaccination spanned spike, dominating at 160-218 and 743-854.

Clones were sequenced by immunoSEQ multiplex PCR, and TCRdb holds only the in-frame ones, with some missing. The sample lists approximately 84,000 clones; 89% were seen once. The CDR3 length is 13 residues. V gave up 4 bases and J gave up 6 bases, with 12 bases separating them. The germline CDR1 and CDR2 sequences are SQVTM and ANQGSEA. Remarks on this clone: Its antigen is unknown.

J is TRBJ1-4 and V is TRBV29-1, with D perhaps matching TRBD1 (5 bases). The source material was peripheral blood, sampled on day 0 of AZD1222 vaccination. The receptor's source is an adult in good health. The CDR3 region is CSVVRGLDEKLFF. The CDR3 DNA sequence: TGCAGCGTTGTGAGGGGCTTGGATGAAAAACTGTTTTTT.